Sequencing of this T cell receptor (beta chain) was carried out in a study of blood T cells in healthy people across ages. The CDR3 contains 15 residues. The germline V gene encodes CDR1 ENHRY and CDR2 SYGVKD. This clonotype was observed a few times. Just one base apart from a much larger clone, this may be a read error. A second PCR, run for roughly 7 to 12 cycles, used a sample-barcoded 5' primer plus a J-beta primer mix. From the 5' RACE reads, TCRdb called clonotypes with MiXCR, one entry per CDR3 protein. The data hold about 640,000 distinct CDR3 sequences, with approximately 30% observed a single time.

The source of this sequence is an elderly woman in good health. The chain carries TRBV10-3 and TRBJ2-3; 7 bases are shared with TRBD1. The specimen was blood. The CDR3 bases are TGTACCATCAGTGAACCCGGACAGGGCACAGATACGCAGTATTTT. Its protein product is CTISEPGQGTDTQYF.